Listed here are 13 T cell receptor beta chains from one sample, sequenced in a study of T cell changes during pregnancy in multiple sclerosis. Assay used: immunoSEQ multiplex PCR; TCRdb lists only in-frame clones, some missing. This table holds tens of thousands of clones, around 92% found once. The starting material was CD4+ T cells from peripheral blood mononuclear cells, obtained in the second trimester of pregnancy. The receptors come from a female donor in good health, enrolled as a control in a pregnancy study.

This sequence joins TRBV5-8 and TRBJ2-5, with D hard to call. V was clipped by 3 bases and J by 1 base, with 13 bases between them. Germline CDR1 and CDR2: SGHTS and YDEGEE. This CDR3 is built from 15 residues. For the CDR3, the DNA is TGTGCCAGCAGCTCCCAGGCCGCCGTCCAAGAGACCCAGTACTTC. This translates into CASSSQAAVQETQYF.

V is TRBV14 and J is TRBJ2-1, with 7 bases matching TRBD2. J was trimmed by 7 bases and V by 4 bases; bases with no gene match: 10. This CDR3 region has 15 residues. Germline V gives CDR1 SGHDN, CDR2 FVKESK. CDR3 residues: CASSPLGEGGNEQFF. As DNA, the CDR3 is TGTGCCAGCAGCCCCCTTGGGGAGGGCGGAAATGAGCAGTTCTTC.

This rearrangement joins TRBV5-8 to TRBJ1-4, with 8 bases fitting TRBD1. The CDR3 extends over 16 amino acids. J gave up 6 bases and V 4 bases, and 11 bases lay outside the gene matches. Germline V lookup: CDR1 SGHTS, CDR2 YDEGEE. The chain's CDR3 is CASSVTGALEDEKLFF. The CDR3 nucleotides are TGTGCCAGCAGCGTGACAGGGGCCCTTGAGGATGAAAAACTGTTTTTT.

J is TRBJ1-2 and V is TRBV7-3; no reliable D call. The CDR3 consists of 13 residues. V was cut by 2 bases and J by 7 bases, with 11 bases left in between. Germline CDR1 and CDR2: SGHTA and FQGTGA. The CDR3 DNA follows: TGTGCCAGCAGCTTAGAGTACGGTTTTGGCTACACCTTC. It is translated as CASSLEYGFGYTF.

The chain has TRBV27 and TRBJ1-6; 10 nucleotides align to TRBD1. This CDR3 has 15 residues. After removal of 5 bases from V and 9 bases from J, the junction contained 7 bases not matched to a gene. Germline-derived CDR1 and CDR2 are MNHEY and SMNVEV (reference sequence). The CDR3 DNA reads as TGTGCCAGCAGTCCCCGGGACAGGGGATCTTCACCCCTCCACTTT. Its protein product is CASSPRDRGSSPLHF.

The rearrangement links TRBV9 to TRBJ2-1; perhaps TRBD2 as D (7 bases). The CDR3 sequence is 16 residues long. Germline CDR1 and CDR2: SGDLS and YYNGEE. V lost 3 bases and J lost 9, with 22 bases in between. The CDR3 DNA follows: TGTGCCAGCAGCGAGGGGGGGGCGCTTGGCGTAGGTGAGCAGTTCTTC. Translated: CASSEGGALGVGEQFF.

This rearrangement joins TRBV21-1 to TRBJ2-3; the tabulated D call, TRBD2, remains unverified against the DNA. TRBV21-1 is reported as a pseudogene. The CDR3 covers 13 residues. In DNA form, the CDR3 reads TGTGCCAGCAGCGGAAGACTAGCGAATACGCAGTATTTT. The encoded protein is CASSGRLANTQYF.

The chain has TRBV30 and TRBJ2-7; TRBD1 matches 7 bases. In germline, CDR1 is GTSNPN, CDR2 SVGIG (reference sequence). The CDR3 is 14 amino acids. J was trimmed by 4 bases and V by 2 bases; bases with no gene match: 8. The CDR3 region has the DNA TGTGCCTGGAGTCGGTTTACAGGGGAGTACGAGCAGTACTTC. This translates into CAWSRFTGEYEQYF.

This chain connects TRBV7-2 to TRBJ1-3; TRBD1 is a possible D gene (5 bases). Germline CDR1 and CDR2: SGHTA and FQGNSA. The CDR3 covers 17 residues. Trimming removed 2 bases from V and 7 bases from J, with 21 bases in between. For the CDR3, the DNA is TGTGCCAGCAGCTTATCCCCTCCGACAGCTACCAGGAACACCATATATTTT. Translating gives CASSLSPPTATRNTIYF.

The CDR3 sequence: CASSPRDRGFTDTQYF. The CDR3 nucleotides are TGTGCCAGCAGCCCCCGGGACAGGGGGTTCACAGATACGCAGTATTTT. The chain has TRBV7-8 and TRBJ2-3; 11 nucleotides align to TRBD1. The trim removed 5 bases at V and 2 bases at J, leaving 6 bases unmatched. The length of the CDR3 is 16 residues. The germline V gene has CDR1 SGHVS and CDR2 FQNEAQ.

This chain joins TRBV2 and TRBJ2-2; no definite D call. V gave up 3 bases and J gave up 3 bases, with 8 bases separating them. Germline CDR1 SNHLY, CDR2 FYNNEI. There are 14 residues in the CDR3. This chain's CDR3 is CASSDEAYTGELFF. The DNA of the CDR3 is TGTGCCAGCAGTGACGAGGCATACACCGGGGAGCTGTTTTTT. The full variable domain, in which reference TRBV2 and TRBJ2-2 provide the parts outside the CDR3, is EPEVTQTPSHQVTQMGQEVILRCVPISNHLYFYWYRQILGQKVEFLVSFYNNEISEKSEIFDDQFSVERPDGSNFTLKIRSTKLEDSAMYFCASSDEAYTGELFFGEGSRLTVL.

The chain is built from TRBV7-2 and TRBJ2-2; maybe TRBD2 (5 bases). Per germline, CDR1 SGHTA and CDR2 FQGNSA. The CDR3 sequence is 15 residues long. Deletions cut 10 bases from V and 6 bases from J, with 21 bases between. The CDR3 nucleotides are TGTGCCACCCCCCGGGAAACCATCCGTCCCGGGGAGCTGTTTTTT. It codes for CATPRETIRPGELFF.

The chain combines TRBV28 with TRBJ2-3, with 9 bases aligning to TRBD2. V gave up 2 bases and J gave up 3 bases; unmatched junction bases: 6. The CDR3 has 16 residues. Germline CDR1 and CDR2: MDHEN and SYDVKM. The CDR3 DNA is TGTGCCAGCAGTTTAGGTGCGGGAGGGTCTACAGATACGCAGTATTTT. Residues: CASSLGAGGSTDTQYF.